This T cell receptor (beta chain) was captured by sequencing in a study of blood T cell repertoires in COVID-19 (dated by TCRdb to between 2020 and 2021). In the study overall: Samples from collaborators originated in the United States, Italy and Spain and spanned both the acute and convalescent phases of COVID-19. The material from the prospective study consisted of cDNA or gDNA derived from T cells, B-cell-depleted T cells, or PBMCs. Deeply sampled blood TCRbeta repertoires from subjects exposed to, actively infected with, or recovered from COVID-19 were included in the dataset. The repertoires were released in a freely available public database meant as a resource for research on the immune response to SARS-CoV-2. The samples were drawn from two sources: the first 160 participants of the ongoing ImmuneRACE study, and 1,254 subjects contributed by 6 global collaborators. The sample metadata nearly always contained a de-identified subject ID, COVID-19 status, age in years and sex. Where available, HLA class I and class II types were taken from metadata supplied by the sample provider and were not determined by assay-based typing.

V is clipped by 7 bases and J by 1 base, and the sequence between their germline boundaries is 4 bases long. Counted from cysteine to phenylalanine, this CDR3 has 11 amino acids. CDR3 DNA is the only sequence kept; it has 33 bases, read in frame from the first base. A note on this clone: Its antigen has not been determined. No base-level quality is on record; no much larger clone is a single base apart.

TCRbeta CDR3 regions were amplified from genomic DNA using the immunoSEQ Assay, a bias-controlled multiplex PCR. Under the source paper's analysis protocol: The number of nucleated cells in each sample was estimated from the amplification of reference gene primers within the assay. Sequence reads were collapsed and filtered to measure the absolute abundance of every unique TCRbeta CDR3 rearrangement. Productive Simpson clonality was computed per sample as the square root of Simpson's diversity index over productive rearrangements. The table was pulled from immuneACCESS by TCRdb, which kept in-frame rearrangements only. Such tables lose some clones; where checked, under half of the loss comes from unresolved V genes, and the rest has no known cause. V, J and clone size derive from that table, while D and trimming were established from the DNA sequence. A total of about 250,000 clones appear in this sample, approximately 88% of them only once. Roughly 6.7% of the sample is in the top ten clones.

One collaborating source in Seattle enrolled patients during active infection and followed them longitudinally through the course of disease. Whole blood was collected in K2EDTA tubes by collaborating institutions according to the institutions' own protocols. For TCRbeta analysis, collaborators shipped samples as frozen whole blood, isolated PBMCs, or DNA extracted from either of those sample types. The paper's findings and limits, for the study overall: The amount of clinical and demographic metadata varied by source and participant and was provided uncurated.

Sequenced input: peripheral blood. This TCR was recovered from a woman aged 25 to 39 with COVID-19, enrolled during active disease. The chain was built from TRBV12-3 or TRBV12-4 and TRBJ1-1; the D gene identity is not certain. The DNA reads as follows: TGTGCCAGCATGCGGAACACTGAAGCTTTCTTT. Its protein product is CASMRNTEAFF.